The clone carrying this T cell receptor beta chain appeared many times. According to the study, TCR beta libraries were built with iRepertoire HTBI primers and CDR3-region Arm-PCR. In TCRdb, the multiplex PCR reads were re-called with MiXCR into one record per CDR3 protein. This table holds approximately 470,000 distinct CDR3 sequences, roughly 20% found once. The sample originates from a study of regulatory T cells in long-lasting Graves disease. The time point is: persistent/refractory GD, antithyroid drugs over 5 years with positive TRAb. Making the TCR library involved RNA that had been extracted from PBMCs. The CDR3 is 15 residues long. V dropped 8 bases and J dropped 4; count of bases not matched to a gene: 14. CDR1 and CDR2 from the germline V gene are DFQATT and SNEGSKA (reference sequence).

The chain links TRBV20-1 to TRBJ2-5, with 9 nucleotides matching TRBD1. This clonotype was sampled from a female donor with Graves disease. Sequenced here: peripheral blood mononuclear cells (PBMCs), sampled when the disease was refractory, from a patient treated with antithyroid drugs. Here the CDR3 reads CSTGDRDGGGETQYF. The CDR3, as DNA: TGCAGTACGGGGGACAGGGACGGAGGGGGAGAGACCCAGTACTTC.